This T cell receptor beta chain appears in the sequencing data of a study of cytomegalovirus exposure and HLA in healthy donors. Whole-study findings and limits: In a later analysis, more than 15,000 TCR beta sequences were associated with HLA alleles at 0.05 false discovery rate. Later analysis identified a missense DCLRE1C variant that was linked to TCR beta V- and J-gene trimming.

Amplification used 60 Vbeta primers and 13 Jbeta primers. TCRdb keeps only in-frame clones here, not all; method: immunoSEQ multiplex PCR. The sample lists 70,000 to 95,000 clones; approximately 80% were seen once. CDR1 SGHAT and CDR2 FQNNGV come from the germline V gene. The CDR3 totals 18 residues. Trimming at V came to 7 bases and at J to 4 bases, leaving 15 bases not matched to a gene. Remarks on this clone: Antigen unknown.

Donors counted as nominally healthy when sampled, yet unrecorded immune exposures were likely. The sample comprised PBMCs. This chain joins TRBV11-2 and TRBJ2-2, with TRBD1 matching 10 bases. This TCR was sampled from a man younger than 35 in good health and CMV-seronegative. In DNA form, the CDR3 reads TGTGCCAGCACCGACCCGACAGGGGGCGAGGGTGTCACCGGGGAGCTGTTTTTT. Residues: CASTDPTGGEGVTGELFF.